The 31 T cell receptor beta chains listed next were all sequenced from one sample in a study of identical twins (TCRdb year 2016). The library was made by 5' RACE. The sequencer listed for this sample is Illumina HiSeq 2000. The public reads were run again by TCRdb, first through fastp at Q25 and then through MiXCR, and only productive beta chains were kept. Every entry covers one CDR3 protein and lists the most common genes and DNA from its rows. The sample data list some 250,000 distinct CDR3 sequences, and 5% to 7% of these were observed just once. The top ten clonotypes cover roughly 14% of the sample. In addition, the sample was reused for a study of T cells expressing NK-cell markers.

Sequencing was carried out using CD8+ T cells sorted from blood. The receptors were gathered from a woman aged 18-35 years in good health.

This clonotype was counted a few times. The chain joins TRBV5-8 to TRBJ2-5; D remains ambiguous. V lost 4 bases and J lost 4, with 11 bases in between. The CDR3 is 13 amino acids. From germline, CDR1 is SGHTS and CDR2 YDEGEE. The CDR3 loop is CASSPEFPETQYF. CDR3 nucleotides: TGTGCCAGCAGCCCGGAGTTCCCAGAGACCCAGTACTTC.

With regard to this clonotype: Possible read error: a much larger clone is one base away. The chain recombines TRBV12-3 or TRBV12-4 with TRBJ2-5, with D perhaps being TRBD1 or TRBD2 (6 bases each). CDR3 size: 13 residues. V lost 3 bases to trimming and J lost 9 bases, with 14 bases between them. The CDR3 loop reads CASSLGGGESQYF. CDR3 bases: TGTGCCAGCAGTTTGGGGGGCGGTGAGTCCCAGTACTTC.

V usage is TRBV5-8 and J usage is TRBJ1-1, with D possibly TRBD1 on 5 matching bases. The CDR3 has 13 residues. Germline CDR1 SGHTS, CDR2 YDEGEE. V lost 7 bases and J lost 4, with 14 bases in between. The CDR3 bases are TGTGCCAGCTCTGTTGCAGGGTTCACTGAAGCTTTCTTT. Its protein product is CASSVAGFTEAFF.

This clonotype showed up just a few times. The chain combines TRBV6-5 with TRBJ2-3, with 11 bases aligning to TRBD1. Trimming cost V 2 bases and J 6 bases; bases outside gene matches: 4. Germline CDR1 and CDR2: MNHEY and SVGAGI. The CDR3 runs to 15 residues. The CDR3 DNA follows: TGTGCCAGCAGTTACCGGGACAGGGGGACCGATACGCAGTATTTT. Protein sequence: CASSYRDRGTDTQYF.

This clonotype was detected only a few times. J is TRBJ1-2 and V is TRBV2, with TRBD1 matching 9 bases. The CDR3 covers 14 residues. Trimming removed 3 bases from V and 3 bases from J; junction bases left unmatched: 2. CDR1 is SNHLY, CDR2 FYNNEI, per germline. CDR3 residues: CASSDWTGDYGYTF. Written as DNA, the CDR3 is TGTGCCAGCAGTGACTGGACAGGGGACTATGGCTACACCTTC.

Of note for this clonotype: The final CDR3 position lacks the conserved phenylalanine or tryptophan, pointing to a likely read error. The chain recombines TRBV20-1 with TRBJ1-2; no firm D call. CDR1 and CDR2 (germline): DFQATT, SNEGSKA (reference sequence). The V gene lost 6 bases and the J gene lost 4 bases, with 15 bases spanning the gap. This CDR3 comprises 13 residues. CDR3 nucleotides: TGCAGTGCCCTAATGATTTACGGCTATGGCTACACCATC. It codes for CSALMIYGYGYTI.

The chain joins TRBV9 to TRBJ2-1; weak D call: TRBD2 (6 bases). This CDR3 spans 14 amino acids. V dropped 2 bases and J dropped 8 bases, with 14 bases sitting between them. Germline V gene lookup returns CDR1 SGDLS and CDR2 YYNGEE. The CDR3 DNA reads TGTGCCAGCAGCGTTGGTCGGGAGTGGGATGAGCAGTTCTTC. Its protein is CASSVGREWDEQFF.

The V call is TRBV27, the J call TRBJ2-7; no clear D. V was pared by 2 bases and J by 2 bases, with 10 bases between. Per the germline V gene, CDR1 is MNHEY and CDR2 is SMNVEV (reference sequence). The CDR3 has 14 amino acids. Written as DNA, the CDR3 is TGTGCCAGCAGTTTAGTGGCCACAACCTACGAGCAGTACTTC. Its protein is CASSLVATTYEQYF.

This clonotype was detected ten times or more. The chain combines TRBV11-2 with TRBJ2-1; D is unclear. Germline-derived CDR1 and CDR2 are SGHAT and FQNNGV. This CDR3 is 13 amino acids long. V lost 1 base, J lost 4 bases, and 5 bases lay in between. The CDR3 sequence: CASSLVLYNEQFF. The CDR3 DNA sequence: TGTGCCAGCAGCTTAGTTTTGTACAATGAGCAGTTCTTC. Filled out from reference TRBV11-2 and TRBJ2-1, the complete variable domain reads EAGVAQSPRYKIIEKRQSVAFWCNPISGHATLYWYQQILGQGPKLLIQFQNNGVVDDSQLPKDRFSAERLKGVDSTLKIQPAKLEDSAVYLCASSLVLYNEQFFGPGTRLTVL.

The chain uses TRBV9 and TRBJ2-5; 10 positions match TRBD2. The CDR3 is made up of 18 amino acids. After removal of 4 bases from V and 1 base from J, the junction contained 13 bases not matched to a gene. The germline CDR1 and CDR2 sequences are SGDLS and YYNGEE. DNA of the CDR3: TGTGCCAGCAGCCTAGGGGGTGGTAGCGGGGGGACCCAAGAGACCCAGTACTTC. It yields the protein CASSLGGGSGGTQETQYF.

The chain combines TRBV7-6 with TRBJ2-2; D is undetermined. V was shortened by 8 bases and J by 5 bases, with 9 bases between the two germline ends. The germline V gene encodes CDR1 SGHVS and CDR2 FNYEAQ. This CDR3 is 12 amino acids long. CDR3 sequence: CASQRPTGELFF. In nucleotides, the CDR3 is TGTGCCAGCCAAAGACCGACCGGGGAGCTGTTTTTT.

This clonotype has just a few counts. V and J are TRBV9 and TRBJ1-3; 9 nucleotides agree with TRBD1. From germline, CDR1 is SGDLS and CDR2 YYNGEE. There are 16 residues in the CDR3. With 4 bases clipped from V and 3 bases from J, the junction kept 8 bases outside the gene matches. CDR3 amino acids: CASSPDTGGLGNTIYF. The CDR3 DNA reads TGTGCCAGCAGCCCAGACACAGGGGGCCTTGGAAACACCATATATTTT.

This clonotype was seen only a few times. The J gene is TRBJ2-5, the V gene TRBV12-3 or TRBV12-4, with 7 bases fitting TRBD1. The ends lost 1 base at V and 5 bases at J; junction bases unmatched: 1. CDR3 length: 13 amino acids. CDR3 amino acids: CASSLVRGETQYF. The CDR3 nucleotides are TGTGCCAGCAGTTTAGTCAGGGGGGAGACCCAGTACTTC.

This clonotype was seen many times. The chain couples TRBV20-1 to TRBJ1-1, with 8 bases matching TRBD1. The germline V gene has CDR1 DFQATT and CDR2 SNEGSKA (reference sequence). Unmatched junction bases numbered 8, after V lost 4 bases and J lost 4 bases. CDR3 size: 14 residues. The CDR3 DNA is TGCAGTGCTACAAGACAGGGGCCGGGCACTGAAGCTTTCTTT. Translated, it gives CSATRQGPGTEAFF.

At least ten counts were recorded for this clonotype. The V and J genes are TRBV30 and TRBJ2-1; 8 nucleotides align to TRBD1. Trimming took 1 base from V and 3 from J; bases not matched to a gene: 5. Germline V CDR1 and CDR2: GTSNPN, SVGIG (reference sequence). The CDR3 has 15 residues. CDR3 sequence reads: CAWSARGLRYNEQFF. CDR3 in DNA: TGTGCCTGGAGTGCCAGGGGGCTTCGCTACAATGAGCAGTTCTTC.

This clonotype was recorded many times. The CDR3 region has the DNA TGCAGTGCCCCCAAACAGGGATCCACTGAAGCTTTCTTT. Its translation is CSAPKQGSTEAFF. The rearrangement links TRBV20-1 to TRBJ1-1, with a possible D match to TRBD1 (6 bases). Germline CDR1 and CDR2: DFQATT and SNEGSKA (reference sequence). The CDR3 totals 13 residues. V was shortened by 6 bases and J by 4 bases, with 15 bases between the two germline ends.

This clonotype was seen a few times. V is TRBV4-1 and J is TRBJ2-2, with TRBD1 as a possible D gene (6 bases). The CDR3 totals 14 residues. V was pared by 0 bases and J by 7 bases, with 9 bases between. Per the germline V gene, CDR1 is MGHRA and CDR2 is YSYEKL. CDR3 nucleotide sequence: TGCGCCAGCAGCCAAGAAGGGACAAACGGGGAGCTGTTTTTT. It encodes CASSQEGTNGELFF.

The table lists this clonotype with a few counts. This rearrangement joins TRBV27 to TRBJ2-5, with D perhaps matching TRBD1 (5 bases). Between the trimmed V and J ends, which lost 5 bases and 2 bases, there was a span of 21 bases. CDR3 length: 17 residues. Germline lookup yields CDR1 MNHEY and CDR2 SMNVEV (reference sequence). CDR3 sequence (DNA): TGTGCCAGCAGTGACGGTTTCTGGGCAGGGTATCAAGAGACCCAGTACTTC. Protein product: CASSDGFWAGYQETQYF.

CDR3 residues: CANSFTPGPNTEAFF. The CDR3 DNA is TGTGCCAACAGTTTCACACCGGGTCCGAACACTGAAGCTTTCTTT. The chain links TRBV11-2 to TRBJ1-1; D ambiguous. V lost 10 bases to trimming and J lost 1 base, with 19 bases between them. The CDR3 extends over 15 amino acids. Per the germline V gene, CDR1 is SGHAT and CDR2 is FQNNGV.

This clonotype was observed a few times. The chain joins TRBV29-1 to TRBJ2-3; D tentatively reads TRBD1 or TRBD2 (6 bases each). The germline gives CDR1 SQVTM, CDR2 ANQGSEA. CDR3 size: 16 residues. Trimming took off 5 bases at V and 5 bases at J, with 23 bases between the two ends. The CDR3 sequence: CSVQWSPGGQVDTQYF. The CDR3 region has the DNA TGCAGCGTTCAGTGGTCCCCTGGGGGGCAGGTAGATACGCAGTATTTT.

This clonotype was seen a handful of times. The chain has TRBV20-1 and TRBJ2-7; 10 nucleotides match TRBD2. J lost 0 bases, V lost 0 bases, and 2 bases had no gene match. Germline CDR1 and CDR2: DFQATT and SNEGSKA (reference sequence). The CDR3 has 15 amino acids. The CDR3 nucleotides are TGCAGTGCTAGAGAGAGGACTAGCGGCTCCTACGAGCAGTACTTC. Translation gives CSARERTSGSYEQYF.

The genes are TRBV3-2 and TRBJ2-3; the tabulated D call, TRBD2, remains unverified against the DNA. TRBV3-2 is deemed a pseudogene. The CDR3 totals 15 residues. CDR3 nucleotides: TGTGCCAGCTGCCATTGGCGGGGGGGCACAGATACGCAGTATTTT. Amino acid sequence: CASCHWRGGTDTQYF.

This clonotype came up many times. The V and J genes are TRBV4-3 and TRBJ2-3; possible D gene TRBD2, 6 bases. Germline V gives CDR1 LGHNA, CDR2 YSLEER. The CDR3 loop spans 14 amino acids. The V end was cut by 1 base, the J end by 4 bases, with 9 bases between. DNA of the CDR3: TGCGCCAGCAGCCAAGGGGGGGAAGCAGATACGCAGTATTTT. It encodes CASSQGGEADTQYF.

The gene calls are TRBV10-2 and TRBJ1-5; the D gene is possibly TRBD1 (6 bases). This CDR3 spans 14 amino acids. Germline loops: CDR1 WSHSY, CDR2 SAAADI. V was clipped by 6 bases and J by 3 bases, with 12 bases between them. As DNA, the CDR3 is TGCGCCAGCAGAGGAGGGGGATTCAATCAGCCCCAGCATTTT. It encodes CASRGGGFNQPQHF.

The sample holds a few counts of this clonotype. The chain carries TRBV7-9 and TRBJ2-6, with no clear D. CDR1 and CDR2 from the germline V gene are SEHNR and FQNEAQ (reference sequence). There are 14 residues in the CDR3. Deletions cut 1 base from V and 3 bases from J, with 4 bases between. The CDR3 nucleotides read TGTGCCAGCAGCTTAGACTATGGGGCCAACGTCCTGACTTTC. This gives the protein CASSLDYGANVLTF. Full variable domain (remainder filled in from reference TRBV7-9 and TRBJ2-6): DTGVSQNPRHKITKRGQNVTFRCDPISEHNRLYWYRQTLGQGPEFLTYFQNEAQLEKSRLLSDRFSAERPKGSFSTLEIQRTEQGDSAMYLCASSLDYGANVLTFGAGSRLTVL.

This clonotype appeared many times. The J gene is TRBJ2-1, the V gene TRBV5-1, with D possibly TRBD2 on 5 matching bases. Germline CDR1 SGHRS, CDR2 YFSETQ. The CDR3 contains 15 residues. The V and J ends lost 3 bases and 3 bases respectively, with 13 bases between them. CDR3 nucleotides: TGCGCCAGCAGCTCAAGCGGTGATAGCTACAATGAGCAGTTCTTC. It yields the protein CASSSSGDSYNEQFF.

The chain is built from TRBV7-9 and TRBJ2-7, with D perhaps given as TRBD1 or TRBD2 (6 bases each). The germline V and J ends were trimmed by 1 base and 3 bases, with 13 bases remaining between them. The CDR3 sequence is 15 residues long. CDR1 is SEHNR, CDR2 FQNEAQ, per germline (reference sequence). CDR3 in DNA: TGTGCCAGCAGCTTAGGTGGGGGGCGTTACTACGAGCAGTACTTC. This gives the protein CASSLGGGRYYEQYF. Variable domain in full (rest from reference TRBV7-9 and TRBJ2-7): DTGVSQNPRHKITKRGQNVTFRCDPISEHNRLYWYRQTLGQGPEFLTYFQNEAQLEKSRLLSDRFSAERPKGSFSTLEIQRTEQGDSAMYLCASSLGGGRYYEQYFGPGTRLTVT.

In its sample, this clonotype was seen a few times. V and J are TRBV19 and TRBJ2-7, with TRBD2 as a possible D gene (6 bases). The CDR3 has 16 residues. With 0 bases removed from V and 2 bases from J, the gap between germline ends came to 14 bases. Looked up from germline, CDR1 is LNHDA and CDR2 is SQIVND (reference sequence). As DNA, the CDR3 is TGTGCCAGTAGTATAGATCGACGGGGGAGCCCCTACGAGCAGTACTTC. Translating it yields CASSIDRRGSPYEQYF.

The sample holds a few counts of this clonotype. The J gene is TRBJ2-1, the V gene TRBV4-3; TRBD2 agrees at 7 bases. The CDR3 contains 17 residues. V dropped 0 bases and J dropped 4; count of bases not matched to a gene: 9. The germline V gene encodes CDR1 LGHNA and CDR2 YSLEER. CDR3 loop: CASSQERGLAVYNEQFF. DNA for the CDR3: TGCGCCAGCAGCCAAGAGAGAGGGCTAGCGGTTTACAATGAGCAGTTCTTC.

In its sample, this clonotype was seen many times. The chain employs TRBV12-3 or TRBV12-4 and TRBJ2-1; D unclear. Trimming shortened V by 5 bases and J by 0 bases, and 17 bases separated the two germline ends. This CDR3 is built from 17 residues. CDR3 amino acids: CASSPNLGRSSYNEQFF. The CDR3 bases are TGTGCCAGCAGTCCGAACCTTGGACGGAGCTCCTACAATGAGCAGTTCTTC.

This clonotype was observed many times. The rearrangement links TRBV25-1 to TRBJ2-1, with D possibly being TRBD1 (6 bases). In germline, CDR1 is MGHDK, CDR2 SYGVNS. V was pared by 1 base and J by 9 bases, with 13 bases between. The CDR3 spans 14 residues. The CDR3 sequence: CASSEWGQWSEQFF. CDR3 sequence (DNA): TGTGCCAGCAGTGAATGGGGACAATGGTCTGAGCAGTTCTTC.